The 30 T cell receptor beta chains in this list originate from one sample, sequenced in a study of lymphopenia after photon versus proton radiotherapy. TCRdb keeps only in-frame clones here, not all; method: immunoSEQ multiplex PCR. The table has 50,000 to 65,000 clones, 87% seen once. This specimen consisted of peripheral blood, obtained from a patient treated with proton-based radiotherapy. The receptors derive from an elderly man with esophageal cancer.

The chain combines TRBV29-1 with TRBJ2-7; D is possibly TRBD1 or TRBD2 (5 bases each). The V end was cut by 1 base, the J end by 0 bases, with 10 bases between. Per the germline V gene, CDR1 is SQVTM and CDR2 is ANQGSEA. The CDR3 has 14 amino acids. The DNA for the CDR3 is TGCAGCGTTGAAGCGGGGCCTAGCTCCTACGAGCAGTACTTC. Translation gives CSVEAGPSSYEQYF.

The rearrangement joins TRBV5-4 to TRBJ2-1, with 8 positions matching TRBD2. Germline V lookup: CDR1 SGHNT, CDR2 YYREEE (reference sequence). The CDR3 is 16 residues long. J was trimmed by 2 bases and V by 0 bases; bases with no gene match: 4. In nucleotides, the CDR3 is TGTGCCAGCAGCTTGGGTAGCGGGGCCACCTACAATGAGCAGTTCTTC. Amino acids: CASSLGSGATYNEQFF. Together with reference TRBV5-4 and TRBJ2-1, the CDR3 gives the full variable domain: ETGVTQSPTHLIKTRGQQVTLRCSSQSGHNTVSWYQQALGQGPQFIFQYYREEENGRGNFPPRFSGLQFPNYSSELNVNALELDDSALYLCASSLGSGATYNEQFFGPGTRLTVL.

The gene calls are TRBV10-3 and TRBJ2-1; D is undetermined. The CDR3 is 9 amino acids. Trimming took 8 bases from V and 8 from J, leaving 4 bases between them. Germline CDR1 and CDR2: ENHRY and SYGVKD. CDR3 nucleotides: TGTGCCATCTTCGATGAGCAGTTCTTC. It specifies CAIFDEQFF.

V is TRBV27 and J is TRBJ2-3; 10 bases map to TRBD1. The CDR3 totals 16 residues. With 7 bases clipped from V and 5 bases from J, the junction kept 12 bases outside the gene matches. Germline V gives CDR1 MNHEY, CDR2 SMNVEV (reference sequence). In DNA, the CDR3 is TGTGCCAGCAACGGTTACGGGACAGGGGACGTAGATACGCAGTATTTT. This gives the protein CASNGYGTGDVDTQYF.

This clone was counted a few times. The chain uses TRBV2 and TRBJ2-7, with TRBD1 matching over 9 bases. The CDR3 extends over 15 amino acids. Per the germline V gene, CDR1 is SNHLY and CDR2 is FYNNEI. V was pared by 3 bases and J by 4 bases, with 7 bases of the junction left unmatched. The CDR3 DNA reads TGTGCCAGCAGTGAGGACCTGACAGGGGGGTACGAGCAGTACTTC. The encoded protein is CASSEDLTGGYEQYF.

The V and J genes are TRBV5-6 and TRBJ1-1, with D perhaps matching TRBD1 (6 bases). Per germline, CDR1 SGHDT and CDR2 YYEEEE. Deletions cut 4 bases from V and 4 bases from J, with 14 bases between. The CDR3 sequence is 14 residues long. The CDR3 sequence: CASSVQGEGTEAFF. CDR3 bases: TGTGCCAGCAGCGTACAGGGAGAAGGCACTGAAGCTTTCTTT. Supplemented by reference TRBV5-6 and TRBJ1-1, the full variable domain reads DAGVTQSPTHLIKTRGQQVTLRCSPKSGHDTVSWYQQALGQGPQFIFQYYEEEERQRGNFPDRFSGHQFPNYSSELNVNALLLGDSALYLCASSVQGEGTEAFFGQGTRLTVV.

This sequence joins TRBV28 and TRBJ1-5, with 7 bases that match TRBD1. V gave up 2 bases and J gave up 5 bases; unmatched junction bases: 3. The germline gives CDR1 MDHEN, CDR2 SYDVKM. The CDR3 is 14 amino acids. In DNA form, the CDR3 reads TGTGCCAGCAGTTTAGTCCAGGGGGATCAGCCCCAGCATTTT. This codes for CASSLVQGDQPQHF.

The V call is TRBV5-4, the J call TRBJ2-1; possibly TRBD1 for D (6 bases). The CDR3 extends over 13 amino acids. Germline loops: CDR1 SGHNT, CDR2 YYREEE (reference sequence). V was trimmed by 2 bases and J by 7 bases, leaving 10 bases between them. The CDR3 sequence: CASSLQGGNEQFF. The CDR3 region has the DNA TGTGCCAGCAGCTTACAGGGTGGGAATGAGCAGTTCTTC. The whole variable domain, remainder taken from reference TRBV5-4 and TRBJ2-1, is ETGVTQSPTHLIKTRGQQVTLRCSSQSGHNTVSWYQQALGQGPQFIFQYYREEENGRGNFPPRFSGLQFPNYSSELNVNALELDDSALYLCASSLQGGNEQFFGPGTRLTVL.

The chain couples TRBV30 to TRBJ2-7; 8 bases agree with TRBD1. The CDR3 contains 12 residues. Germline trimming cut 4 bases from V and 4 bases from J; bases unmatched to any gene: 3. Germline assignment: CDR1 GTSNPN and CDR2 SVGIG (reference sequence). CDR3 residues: CAWNRGNYEQYF. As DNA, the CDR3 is TGTGCCTGGAACAGGGGGAATTACGAGCAGTACTTC.

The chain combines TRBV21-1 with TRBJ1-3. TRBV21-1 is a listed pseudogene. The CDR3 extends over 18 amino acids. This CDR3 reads CALAAGGRWSYCGNTIYF. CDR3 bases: TGTGCCCTTGCCGCGGGGGGGCGATGGTCTTATTGTGGAAACACCATATATTTT.

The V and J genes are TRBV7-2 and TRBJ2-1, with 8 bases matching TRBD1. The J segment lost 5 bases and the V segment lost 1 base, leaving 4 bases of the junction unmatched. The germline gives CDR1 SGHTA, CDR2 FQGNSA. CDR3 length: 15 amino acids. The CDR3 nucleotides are TGTGCCAGCAGCTTAGGACAGGGGCCTGACAATGAGCAGTTCTTC. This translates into CASSLGQGPDNEQFF. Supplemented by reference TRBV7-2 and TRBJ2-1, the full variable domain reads GAGVSQSPSNKVTEKGKDVELRCDPISGHTALYWYRQSLGQGLEFLIYFQGNSAPDKSGLPSDRFSAERTGGSVSTLTIQRTQQEDSAVYLCASSLGQGPDNEQFFGPGTRLTVL.

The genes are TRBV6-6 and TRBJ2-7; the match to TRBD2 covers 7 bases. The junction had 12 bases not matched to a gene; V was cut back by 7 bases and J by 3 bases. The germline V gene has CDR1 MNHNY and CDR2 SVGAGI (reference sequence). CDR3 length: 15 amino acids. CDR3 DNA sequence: TGTGCCAGCACGGGTTTGCGGGAGAGTCACTACGAGCAGTACTTC. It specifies CASTGLRESHYEQYF.

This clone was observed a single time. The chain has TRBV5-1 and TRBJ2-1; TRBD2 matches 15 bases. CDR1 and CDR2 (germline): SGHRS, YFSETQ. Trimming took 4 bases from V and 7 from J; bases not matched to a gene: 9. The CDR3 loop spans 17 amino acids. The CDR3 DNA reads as TGCGCCAGCAGCACCGGACTAGCGGGGGGGCTGGGAAATGAGCAGTTCTTC. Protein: CASSTGLAGGLGNEQFF. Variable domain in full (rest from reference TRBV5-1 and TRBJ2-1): KAGVTQTPRYLIKTRGQQVTLSCSPISGHRSVSWYQQTPGQGLQFLFEYFSETQRNKGNFPGRFSGRQFSNSRSEMNVSTLELGDSALYLCASSTGLAGGLGNEQFFGPGTRLTVL.

CDR3: CAAQGVGYGYTF. The CDR3 nucleotides read TGTGCCGCACAGGGGGTTGGCTATGGCTACACCTTC. V is TRBV30 and J is TRBJ1-2; 8 nucleotides agree with TRBD1. The germline V gene encodes CDR1 GTSNPN and CDR2 SVGIG (reference sequence). The CDR3 extends over 12 amino acids. The trim removed 8 bases at V and 4 bases at J, leaving 6 bases unmatched.

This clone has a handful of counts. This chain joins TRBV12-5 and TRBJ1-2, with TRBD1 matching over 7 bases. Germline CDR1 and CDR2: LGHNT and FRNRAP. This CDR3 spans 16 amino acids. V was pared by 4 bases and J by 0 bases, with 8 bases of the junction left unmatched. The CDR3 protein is CASGSPHRGTNYGYTF. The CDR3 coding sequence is TGTGCTAGTGGTTCGCCGCACAGGGGTACTAACTATGGCTACACCTTC.

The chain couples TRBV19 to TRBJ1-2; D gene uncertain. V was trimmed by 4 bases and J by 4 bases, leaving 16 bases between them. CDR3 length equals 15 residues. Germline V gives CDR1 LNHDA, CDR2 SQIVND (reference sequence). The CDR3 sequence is CASSRREVQGYGYTF. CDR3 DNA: TGTGCCAGTAGTAGAAGGGAAGTACAAGGCTATGGCTACACCTTC. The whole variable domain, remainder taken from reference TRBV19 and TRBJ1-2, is DGGITQSPKYLFRKEGQNVTLSCEQNLNHDAMYWYRQDPGQGLRLIYYSQIVNDFQKGDIAEGYSVSREKKESFPLTVTSAQKNPTAFYLCASSRREVQGYGYTFGSGTRLTVV.

For the CDR3, the DNA is TGTGCCACCAGCAGAGGGTTGACGGGACAGGGCCACTACGAGCAGTACTTC. It encodes CATSRGLTGQGHYEQYF. The J gene is TRBJ2-7, the V gene TRBV15; 9 positions match TRBD1. CDR3 length: 17 residues. With 1 base clipped from V and 3 bases from J, the junction kept 10 bases outside the gene matches. The germline CDR1 and CDR2 sequences are LNHNV and YYDKDF (reference sequence).

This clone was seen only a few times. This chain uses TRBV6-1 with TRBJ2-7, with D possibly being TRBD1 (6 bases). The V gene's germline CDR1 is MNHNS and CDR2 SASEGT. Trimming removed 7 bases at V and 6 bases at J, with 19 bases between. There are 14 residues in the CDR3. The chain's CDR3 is CASTLRQGSLEQYF. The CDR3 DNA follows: TGTGCCAGCACCCTACGGCAGGGGAGCCTCGAGCAGTACTTC.

CDR3 DNA sequence: TGTGCCAGCAGTCGCGGGACTCGGGACACTGAAGCTTTCTTT. Translating gives CASSRGTRDTEAFF. The chain combines TRBV6-6 with TRBJ1-1; weak D call: TRBD1 (5 bases). The CDR3 covers 14 residues. Between the trimmed V and J ends, which lost 5 bases and 3 bases, there was a span of 13 bases. Looked up from germline, CDR1 is MNHNY and CDR2 is SVGAGI (reference sequence).

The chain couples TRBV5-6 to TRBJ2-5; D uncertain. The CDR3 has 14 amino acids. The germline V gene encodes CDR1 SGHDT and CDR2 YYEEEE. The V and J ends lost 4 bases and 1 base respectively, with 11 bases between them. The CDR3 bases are TGTGCCAGCAGCCCCCTGGGCATCCAAGAGACCCAGTACTTC. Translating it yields CASSPLGIQETQYF.

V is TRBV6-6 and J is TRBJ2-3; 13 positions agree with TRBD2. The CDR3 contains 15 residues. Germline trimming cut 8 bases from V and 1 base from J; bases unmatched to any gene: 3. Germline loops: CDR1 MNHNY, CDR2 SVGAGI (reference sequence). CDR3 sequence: CASLTSGGGTDTQYF. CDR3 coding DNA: TGTGCCAGCCTTACTAGCGGGGGGGGCACAGATACGCAGTATTTT.

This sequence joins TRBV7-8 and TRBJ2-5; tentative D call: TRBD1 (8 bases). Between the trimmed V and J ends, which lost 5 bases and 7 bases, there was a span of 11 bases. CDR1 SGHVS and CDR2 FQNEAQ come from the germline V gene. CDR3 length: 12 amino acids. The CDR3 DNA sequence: TGTGCCAGCAGCCACAGGGGGGGGACCCAGTACTTC. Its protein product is CASSHRGGTQYF.

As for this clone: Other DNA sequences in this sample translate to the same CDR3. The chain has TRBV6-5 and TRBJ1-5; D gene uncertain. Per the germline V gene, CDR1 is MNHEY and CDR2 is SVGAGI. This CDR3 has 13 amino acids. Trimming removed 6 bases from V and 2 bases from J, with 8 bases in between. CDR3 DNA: TGTGCCAGCAGCCCCGACCGCAATCAGCCCCAGCATTTT. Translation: CASSPDRNQPQHF.

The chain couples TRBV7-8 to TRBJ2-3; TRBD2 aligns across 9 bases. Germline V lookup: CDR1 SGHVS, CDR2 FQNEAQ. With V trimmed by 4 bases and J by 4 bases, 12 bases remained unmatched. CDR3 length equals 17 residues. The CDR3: CASSSISLAGRADTQYF. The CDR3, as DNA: TGTGCCAGCAGCTCCATATCTCTAGCGGGACGGGCAGATACGCAGTATTTT.

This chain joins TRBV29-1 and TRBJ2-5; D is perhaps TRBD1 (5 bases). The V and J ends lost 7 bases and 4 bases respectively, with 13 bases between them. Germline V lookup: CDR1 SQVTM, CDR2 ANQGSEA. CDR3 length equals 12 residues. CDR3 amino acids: CSGVDSRETQYF. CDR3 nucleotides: TGCAGCGGGGTAGACAGTAGAGAGACCCAGTACTTC.

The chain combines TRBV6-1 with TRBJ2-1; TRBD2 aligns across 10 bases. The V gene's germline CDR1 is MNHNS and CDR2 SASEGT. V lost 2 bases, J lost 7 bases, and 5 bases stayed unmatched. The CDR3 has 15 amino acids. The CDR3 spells CASSEYLAGENEQFF. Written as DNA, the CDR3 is TGTGCCAGCAGTGAATATCTAGCGGGAGAGAATGAGCAGTTCTTC.

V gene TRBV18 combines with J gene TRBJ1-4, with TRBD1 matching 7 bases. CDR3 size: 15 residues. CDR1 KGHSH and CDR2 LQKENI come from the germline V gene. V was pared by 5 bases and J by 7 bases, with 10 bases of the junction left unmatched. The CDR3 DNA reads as TGTGCCAGCTCAACCAACAGGGGTACAAGTGAAAAACTGTTTTTT. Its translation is CASSTNRGTSEKLFF.

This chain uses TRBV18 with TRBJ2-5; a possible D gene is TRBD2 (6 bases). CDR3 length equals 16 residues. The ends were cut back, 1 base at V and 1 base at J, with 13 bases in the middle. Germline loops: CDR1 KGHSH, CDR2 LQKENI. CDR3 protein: CASSPQPGELQETQYF. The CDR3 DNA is TGTGCCAGCTCACCACAACCGGGAGAACTCCAAGAGACCCAGTACTTC.

CDR3 amino acids: CASSPRQGLDTQYF. The CDR3 nucleotides read TGTGCCAGCAGTCCAAGACAGGGGTTGGATACGCAGTATTTT. The rearrangement uses TRBV27 and TRBJ2-3, with 8 bases that match TRBD1. The CDR3 length is 14 residues. Germline CDR1 is MNHEY and CDR2 is SMNVEV (reference sequence). Trimming removed 5 bases from V and 6 bases from J; junction bases left unmatched: 7.

CDR3 bases: TGTGCCAGCAGCAACGGACAGATGAACACTGAAGCTTTCTTT. Its translation: CASSNGQMNTEAFF. The rearrangement uses TRBV11-2 and TRBJ1-1, with D possibly TRBD1 on 6 matching bases. This CDR3 is 14 amino acids long. V lost 5 bases, J lost 0 bases, and 10 bases lay in between. Germline assignment: CDR1 SGHAT and CDR2 FQNNGV.